The 21 T cell receptor beta chains reported below all come from one sample, sequenced in a study of Ad26.COV2.S vaccination and SARS-CoV-2 variants. Assay: immunoSEQ multiplex PCR; the TCRdb copy retains only in-frame clones and omits some. Among a few hundred thousand clones listed, around nine tenths were seen once. Treatment here: around 19 received Ad26.COV2.S at low or high dose, single or two shots; several received placebo; per-sample allocation not given. Sampling happened 63 days after the first vaccine or placebo injection. The sequences come from peripheral blood, collected in a trial of Ad26.COV2.S vaccine versus placebo. Receptors were obtained from a person aged 18-65 years who received the Ad26.COV2.S COVID-19 vaccine or a placebo.

This clone was found once. J is TRBJ1-4 and V is TRBV9, with 9 bases identical to TRBD1. V dropped 2 bases and J dropped 6; count of bases not matched to a gene: 5. Germline V gene sequence: CDR1 SGDLS, CDR2 YYNGEE. The CDR3 spans 15 residues. The CDR3, as DNA: TGTGCCAGCAGCGTGGGGACAGGGTCTGATGAAAAACTGTTTTTT. Residues: CASSVGTGSDEKLFF.

V is TRBV10-3 and J is TRBJ1-2; possibly TRBD1 for D (5 bases). The V gene's germline CDR1 is ENHRY and CDR2 SYGVKD. The ends were cut back, 5 bases at V and 8 bases at J, with 15 bases in the middle. The CDR3 spans 13 residues. CDR3 loop: CAISTPLTEGYTF. The CDR3 nucleotides read TGTGCCATCAGTACCCCTTTGACAGAAGGCTACACCTTC.

J is TRBJ2-1 and V is TRBV12-5, with 12 bases identical to TRBD2. CDR1 and CDR2 from the germline V gene are LGHNT and FRNRAP. V was pared by 5 bases and J by 2 bases, with 4 bases of the junction left unmatched. This CDR3 has 16 residues. DNA of the CDR3: TGTGCTAGTGGTCTCGGACTAGCGGGAACCTACAATGAGCAGTTCTTC. Translating gives CASGLGLAGTYNEQFF.

The chain is built from TRBV28 and TRBJ1-5, with TRBD1 matching over 10 bases. CDR3 length: 19 amino acids. With V trimmed by 3 bases and J by 1 base, 12 bases remained unmatched. CDR1 is MDHEN, CDR2 SYDVKM, per germline. The CDR3 is CASSLVTGGAPVSNQPQHF. CDR3 in DNA: TGTGCCAGCAGTTTGGTGACAGGGGGCGCCCCGGTAAGCAATCAGCCCCAGCATTTT.

This rearrangement joins TRBV25-1 to TRBJ2-2; D may be TRBD1 or TRBD2 (5 bases each). The CDR3 spans 15 residues. Germline CDR1 MGHDK, CDR2 SYGVNS. V was clipped by 7 bases and J by 1 base, with 13 bases between them. The CDR3 loop reads CASIEGTGNTGELFF. The CDR3 DNA is TGTGCCAGCATCGAGGGGACGGGGAACACCGGGGAGCTGTTTTTT.

The chain employs TRBV6-1 and TRBJ1-2; D not certain. The CDR3 runs 14 residues. Trimming pared 3 bases from V and 7 bases from J, leaving 15 bases between. Germline assignment: CDR1 MNHNS and CDR2 SASEGT. The CDR3 spells CASSEDRRVSGYTF. DNA of the CDR3: TGTGCCAGCAGTGAGGACCGGAGAGTCTCTGGCTACACCTTC.

This clone has more than one count but fewer than ten. This chain uses TRBV28 with TRBJ2-2; the match to TRBD1 covers 7 bases. Germline CDR1 MDHEN, CDR2 SYDVKM. The J segment lost 7 bases and the V segment lost 8 bases, leaving 13 bases of the junction unmatched. The CDR3 has 15 residues. The CDR3 DNA reads as TGTGCCAGCCGGTTACAGGGGCGTTTTCACGGGGAGCTGTTTTTT. Encoded protein: CASRLQGRFHGELFF.

V is TRBV6-4 and J is TRBJ1-5; D remains unclear. V was trimmed by 4 bases and J by 3 bases, leaving 7 bases between them. The CDR3 covers 13 residues. Germline CDR1 and CDR2: MRHNA and SNTAGT. CDR3: CASSVGINQPQHF. The DNA for the CDR3 is TGTGCCAGCAGTGTAGGTATCAATCAGCCCCAGCATTTT.

The rearrangement links TRBV7-9 to TRBJ1-5, with 9 positions matching TRBD1. Germline V gives CDR1 SEHNR, CDR2 FQNEAQ (reference sequence). The CDR3 contains 15 residues. Losses at the gene ends were 5 bases for V and 4 bases for J; bases not matched to a gene: 6. As DNA, the CDR3 is TGTGCCAGCAGCCAAGGGACAGGGAGGAATCAGCCCCAGCATTTT. It yields the protein CASSQGTGRNQPQHF.

The chain couples TRBV5-4 to TRBJ2-7; 9 bases agree with TRBD2. The germline V gene encodes CDR1 SGHNT and CDR2 YYREEE (reference sequence). The J segment lost 4 bases and the V segment lost 0 bases, leaving 5 bases of the junction unmatched. CDR3 length: 15 amino acids. This CDR3 is CASSLEGGRAYEQYF. CDR3 sequence (DNA): TGTGCCAGCAGCTTGGAGGGCGGGAGGGCGTACGAGCAGTACTTC. Together with reference TRBV5-4 and TRBJ2-7, the CDR3 gives the full variable domain: ETGVTQSPTHLIKTRGQQVTLRCSSQSGHNTVSWYQQALGQGPQFIFQYYREEENGRGNFPPRFSGLQFPNYSSELNVNALELDDSALYLCASSLEGGRAYEQYFGPGTRLTVT.

This clone has only a few counts. The rearrangement joins TRBV5-8 to TRBJ1-3; no clear D gene. CDR1 SGHTS and CDR2 YDEGEE come from the germline V gene. CDR3 size: 15 residues. Deletions cut 1 base from V and 0 bases from J, with 8 bases between. The CDR3 bases are TGTGCCAGCAGCTTGTTCGCAGCCTCTGGAAACACCATATATTTT. Its translation is CASSLFAASGNTIYF.

This clone has only a few counts. The chain combines TRBV18 with TRBJ2-5, with TRBD1 identical over 10 bases. Losses at the gene ends were 4 bases for V and 2 bases for J; bases not matched to a gene: 4. There are 15 residues in the CDR3. Germline lookup yields CDR1 KGHSH and CDR2 LQKENI. DNA of the CDR3: TGTGCCAGCTCACAGGACAGGGGGAGACAAGAGACCCAGTACTTC. Protein product: CASSQDRGRQETQYF. Together with reference TRBV18 and TRBJ2-5, the CDR3 gives the full variable domain: NAGVMQNPRHLVRRRGQEARLRCSPMKGHSHVYWYRQLPEEGLKFMVYLQKENIIDESGMPKERFSAEFPKEGPSILRIQQVVRGDSAAYFCASSQDRGRQETQYFGPGTRLLVL.

V is TRBV12-5 and J is TRBJ1-1; a possible D gene is TRBD1 (5 bases). This CDR3 is 15 amino acids long. V was clipped by 6 bases and J by 1 base, with 15 bases between them. Germline V gene sequence: CDR1 LGHNT, CDR2 FRNRAP. The CDR3 loop reads CASGFGRGENTEAFF. CDR3 DNA sequence: TGTGCTAGTGGGTTTGGTAGAGGGGAGAACACTGAAGCTTTCTTT.

V gene TRBV9 combines with J gene TRBJ1-1, with D maybe TRBD1 (5 bases). V was clipped by 4 bases and J by 2 bases, with 12 bases between them. The CDR3 loop spans 14 amino acids. Germline CDR1 SGDLS, CDR2 YYNGEE. CDR3 sequence reads: CASSQGAGNTEAFF. In DNA form, the CDR3 reads TGTGCCAGCAGCCAGGGCGCAGGTAACACTGAAGCTTTCTTT.

This chain connects TRBV19 to TRBJ1-5; the D gene is possibly TRBD1 (5 bases). The germline V and J ends were trimmed by 1 base and 6 bases, with 16 bases remaining between them. CDR1 and CDR2 (germline): LNHDA, SQIVND (reference sequence). The CDR3 has 16 residues. The CDR3: CASSIGPGFEGQPQHF. The CDR3 DNA follows: TGTGCCAGTAGTATAGGGCCAGGGTTTGAAGGTCAGCCCCAGCATTTT.

A few counts support this clone. The chain uses TRBV6-5 and TRBJ2-3, with 7 bases matching TRBD2. Germline V lookup: CDR1 MNHEY, CDR2 SVGAGI. CDR3 length: 13 amino acids. The junction had 5 bases not matched to a gene; V was cut back by 8 bases and J by 3 bases. The CDR3: CASGRAETDTQYF. CDR3 sequence (DNA): TGTGCCAGCGGGAGGGCCGAGACAGATACGCAGTATTTT.

This rearrangement joins TRBV5-1 to TRBJ2-5; D perhaps matches TRBD2 (5 bases). Looked up from germline, CDR1 is SGHRS and CDR2 is YFSETQ. Trimming left V 1 base short and J 5 bases short, with 15 bases between. The CDR3 runs to 15 residues. The CDR3 DNA sequence: TGCGCCAGCAGCTTGACTAGTGGGTCGGGGGAGACCCAGTACTTC. Its translation: CASSLTSGSGETQYF.

The genes are TRBV7-9 and TRBJ1-4; tentative D call: TRBD1 (6 bases). This CDR3 spans 14 amino acids. The V end lost 7 bases, the J end lost 8 bases, and 17 bases lay between the germline ends. Germline V gene sequence: CDR1 SEHNR, CDR2 FQNEAQ (reference sequence). CDR3 DNA sequence: TGTGCCAGCACCCTAGGGGGGGGGAGAGAAAAACTGTTTTTT. It is translated as CASTLGGGREKLFF.

The V gene is TRBV9, the J gene TRBJ2-6, with 8 bases that match TRBD1. Looked up from germline, CDR1 is SGDLS and CDR2 is YYNGEE. CDR3 length: 17 residues. J gave up 0 bases and V 4 bases, and 6 bases lay outside the gene matches. CDR3 in DNA: TGTGCCAGCAGCCCCCAGGGGGCAGGCTCTGGGGCCAACGTCCTGACTTTC. This gives the protein CASSPQGAGSGANVLTF.

Here the CDR3 reads CASSATGGLYLYEQYF. In DNA, the CDR3 is TGTGCCAGCAGCGCCACTGGTGGCTTATATCTCTACGAGCAGTACTTC. The chain links TRBV9 to TRBJ2-7; D not certain. Germline V gives CDR1 SGDLS, CDR2 YYNGEE. The CDR3 covers 16 residues. Trimming removed 3 bases from V and 3 bases from J, with 19 bases in between.

This clone has more than one count but fewer than ten. The rearrangement uses TRBV30 and TRBJ1-6; D possibly corresponds to TRBD1 (6 bases). There are 14 residues in the CDR3. Germline CDR1 GTSNPN, CDR2 SVGIG (reference sequence). V lost 0 bases and J 8 bases, leaving 11 bases between the germline ends. The CDR3 DNA follows: TGTGCCTGGAGTGTTTCACAGGGATATTCACCCCTCCACTTT. It codes for CAWSVSQGYSPLHF.